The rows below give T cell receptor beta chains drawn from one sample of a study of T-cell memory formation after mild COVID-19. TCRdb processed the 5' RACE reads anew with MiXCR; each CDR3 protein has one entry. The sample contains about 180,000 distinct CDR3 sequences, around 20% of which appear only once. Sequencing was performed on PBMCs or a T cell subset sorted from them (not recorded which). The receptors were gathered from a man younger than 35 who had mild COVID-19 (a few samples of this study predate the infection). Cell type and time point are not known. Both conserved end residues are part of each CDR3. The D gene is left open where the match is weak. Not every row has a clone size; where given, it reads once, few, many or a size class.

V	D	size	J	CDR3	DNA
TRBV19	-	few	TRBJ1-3	CASSNPGRRSSGNTIYF	TGTGCCAGTAGCAACCCTGGCCGGCGGTCCTCTGGAAACACCATATATTTT
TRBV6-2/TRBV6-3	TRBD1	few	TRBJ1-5	CASGPTGRANQPQHF	TGTGCCAGCGGACCGACAGGGCGAGCCAATCAGCCCCAGCATTTT
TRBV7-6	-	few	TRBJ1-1	CASSLSGPHTEAFF	TGTGCCAGCAGCTTGTCGGGACCGCACACTGAAGCTTTCTTT
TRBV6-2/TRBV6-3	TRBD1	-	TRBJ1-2	CASGQGNGYTF	TGTGCCAGCGGACAGGGGAATGGCTACACCTTC
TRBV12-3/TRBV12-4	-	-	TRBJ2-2	CASSPAVFQGSGELFF	TGTGCCAGCAGCCCCGCCGTATTCCAGGGGTCCGGGGAGCTGTTTTTT
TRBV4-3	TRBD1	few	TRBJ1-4	CASSRDWAGGNEKLFF	TGCGCCAGCAGCCGCGATTGGGCAGGGGGTAATGAAAAACTGTTTTTT
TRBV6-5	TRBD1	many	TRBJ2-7	CASSWDRGLYEQYF	TGTGCCAGCAGTTGGGACAGGGGGCTCTACGAGCAGTACTTC
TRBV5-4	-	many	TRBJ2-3	CASSLGLVTDTQYF	TGTGCCAGCAGCTTGGGGCTAGTCACAGATACGCAGTATTTT
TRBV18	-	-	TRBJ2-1	CASSTPGDYEQFF	TGTGCCAGCTCAACACCGGGAGACTATGAGCAGTTCTTC
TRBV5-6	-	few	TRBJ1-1	CASSALGTVGREAFF	TGTGCCAGCAGCGCCCTCGGGACGGTGGGGCGGGAAGCTTTCTTT
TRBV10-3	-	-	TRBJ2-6	CAISVGSGANVLTF	TGTGCCATCAGTGTGGGTTCTGGGGCCAACGTCCTGACTTTC
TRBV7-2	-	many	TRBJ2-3	CASSLAGYADTQYF	TGTGCCAGCAGCTTAGCAGGTTATGCAGATACGCAGTATTTT
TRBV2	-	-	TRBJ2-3	CASSEAPIRDTQYF	TGTGCCAGCAGTGAAGCGCCGATCCGGGATACGCAGTATTTT
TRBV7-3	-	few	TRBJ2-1	CASSLRGHNEQFF	TGTGCCAGCAGCTTAAGAGGACACAATGAGCAGTTCTTC
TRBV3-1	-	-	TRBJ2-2	CASSQVVSRGELFF	TGTGCCAGCAGCCAAGTTGTTTCCAGAGGGGAGCTGTTTTTT
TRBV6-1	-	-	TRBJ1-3	CASSELGGADGTIYF	TGTGCCAGCAGTGAATTAGGAGGGGCCGACGGCACCATATATTTT
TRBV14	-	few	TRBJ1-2	CASSRSGRGYGYTF	TGTGCCAGCAGCCGATCGGGACGGGGCTATGGCTACACCTTC
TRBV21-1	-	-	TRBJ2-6	CASSKELQRISSGANVLTF	TGTGCCAGCAGCAAAGAACTACAGAGAATCAGCTCTGGGGCCAACGTCCTGACTTTC
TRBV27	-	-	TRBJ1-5	CASSWVGGRQPQHF	TGTGCCAGCAGTTGGGTCGGGGGTAGGCAGCCCCAGCATTTT
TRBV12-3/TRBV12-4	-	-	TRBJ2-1	CASSLTLGANEQFF	TGTGCCAGCAGTTTAACGTTGGGAGCCAATGAGCAGTTCTTC
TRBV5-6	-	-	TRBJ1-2	CASSLRSANYGYTF	TGTGCCAGCAGCTTGAGATCAGCTAACTATGGCTACACCTTC
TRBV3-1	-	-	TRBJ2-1	CASSRFSYNEQFF	TGTGCCAGCAGCAGGTTCTCCTACAATGAGCAGTTCTTC
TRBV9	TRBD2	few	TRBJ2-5	CASSVVGSGGEETQYF	TGTGCCAGCAGCGTAGTGGGGAGCGGGGGTGAAGAGACCCAGTACTTC
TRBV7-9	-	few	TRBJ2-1	CASSVDKAYSYNEQFF	TGTGCCAGCAGCGTGGATAAGGCGTACTCCTACAATGAGCAGTTCTTC
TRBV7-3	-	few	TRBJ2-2	CASSLSSRGWTGELFF	TGTGCCAGCAGCTTAAGTAGCAGGGGATGGACCGGGGAGCTGTTTTTT
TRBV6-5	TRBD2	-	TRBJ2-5	CASSRLAGARSETQYF	TGTGCCAGCAGCCGACTAGCGGGAGCACGTTCGGAGACCCAGTACTTC
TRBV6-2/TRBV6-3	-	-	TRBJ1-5	CASGGGQPQHF	TGTGCCAGCGGCGGAGGTCAGCCCCAGCATTTT
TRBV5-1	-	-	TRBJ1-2	CASSLIDTYGYTF	TGCGCCAGCAGCTTGATCGACACCTATGGCTACACCTTC
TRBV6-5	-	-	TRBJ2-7	CASSQDSHGRAEQYF	TGTGCCAGCAGCCAGGACAGCCATGGGAGGGCCGAGCAGTACTTC
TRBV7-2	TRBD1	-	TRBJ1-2	CASSQGQGGYYGYTF	TGTGCCAGCAGCCAGGGACAGGGTGGTTACTATGGCTACACCTTC
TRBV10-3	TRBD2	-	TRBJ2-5	CAISGWGGDETQYF	TGTGCCATCAGTGGCTGGGGGGGGGATGAGACCCAGTACTTC
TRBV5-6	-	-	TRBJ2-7	CASLGTESSYEQYF	TGTGCCAGCCTCGGGACGGAGAGCTCCTACGAGCAGTACTTC
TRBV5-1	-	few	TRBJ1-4	CASSVDRATNEKLFF	TGCGCCAGCAGCGTCGACCGAGCAACTAATGAAAAACTGTTTTTT
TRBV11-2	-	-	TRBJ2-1	CASSRPGQRRGYNEQFF	TGTGCCAGCAGCCGACCGGGACAACGGAGAGGCTACAATGAGCAGTTCTTC
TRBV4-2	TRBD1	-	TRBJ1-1	CASSQERAGGTEAFF	TGTGCCAGCAGCCAAGAAAGGGCAGGGGGGACTGAAGCTTTCTTT
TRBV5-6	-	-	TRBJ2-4	CASSSGTQRANIQYF	TGTGCCAGCAGTTCTGGGACACAAAGGGCAAACATTCAGTACTTC
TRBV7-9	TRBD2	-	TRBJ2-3	CASSLGLAGVTDTQYF	TGTGCCAGCAGCTTAGGGCTAGCGGGGGTTACAGATACGCAGTATTTT
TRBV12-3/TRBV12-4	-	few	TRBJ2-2	CASTPPGTGELFF	TGTGCCAGCACCCCCCCGGGCACCGGGGAGCTGTTTTTT
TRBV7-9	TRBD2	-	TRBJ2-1	CASSPQRGAYNEQFF	TGTGCCAGCAGCCCCCAGCGGGGGGCCTACAATGAGCAGTTCTTC
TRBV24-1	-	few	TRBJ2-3	CATSDAALASTDTQYF	TGTGCCACCAGTGACGCCGCGTTAGCCAGCACAGATACGCAGTATTTT
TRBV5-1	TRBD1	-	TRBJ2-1	CASSLGQGANEQFF	TGCGCCAGCAGCTTGGGACAGGGGGCGAATGAGCAGTTCTTC
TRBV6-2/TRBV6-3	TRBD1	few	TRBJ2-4	CARPWEQGRAKNIQYF	TGTGCCAGACCCTGGGAACAGGGGAGAGCCAAAAACATTCAGTACTTC
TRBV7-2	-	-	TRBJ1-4	CASSRLRARVEKLFF	TGTGCCAGCAGCCGTCTCAGGGCTCGGGTTGAAAAACTGTTTTTT
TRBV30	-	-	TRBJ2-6	CAWSIRGGANVLTF	TGTGCCTGGAGTATCCGTGGGGGGGCCAACGTCCTGACTTTC